A single sample is the source of the 4 T cell receptor beta chains below, sequenced in a study of blood T cells in healthy people across ages. A sample-barcoded 5' primer and a J-beta primer mix were used in a second PCR of roughly 6 to 11 cycles. One entry per CDR3 protein, called by TCRdb with MiXCR from the 5' RACE reads. The sample carries 600,000 or so distinct CDR3 sequences, around 31% recorded once. The sequencing sample was made of blood. The receptor source for this set is a woman aged 80 or over in good health.

The chain recombines TRBV7-9 with TRBJ2-1; TRBD2 matches 15 bases. Germline CDR1 SEHNR, CDR2 FQNEAQ (reference sequence). V shed 5 bases, J shed 13 bases, and the junction held 6 bases outside the gene matches. This CDR3 contains 14 residues. The CDR3 region is CASSKGLAGGVQFF. Written as DNA, the CDR3 is TGTGCCAGCAGCAAGGGACTAGCGGGGGGCGTACAGTTCTTC.

The chain joins TRBV6-1 to TRBJ1-4, with TRBD1 identical over 7 bases. V was pared by 7 bases and J by 4 bases, with 18 bases of the junction left unmatched. The CDR3 has 18 residues. Germline CDR1 and CDR2: MNHNS and SASEGT. The CDR3 reads CASTPNNRGRFINEKLFF. The CDR3 DNA follows: TGTGCCAGCACCCCTAACAACAGGGGTCGCTTTATTAATGAAAAACTGTTTTTT.

This chain connects TRBV29-1 to TRBJ2-2, with D perhaps TRBD2 (7 bases). V shed 5 bases and J shed 3 bases, with 19 bases lying between them. The CDR3 totals 16 residues. In germline, CDR1 is SQVTM, CDR2 ANQGSEA. CDR3 nucleotide sequence: TGCAGCGTTTTGGGTTTAGGGGGGGTGGACACCGGGGAGCTGTTTTTT. It specifies CSVLGLGGVDTGELFF.

This clonotype was observed a handful of times. The chain employs TRBV30 and TRBJ1-1; 7 bases map to TRBD1. This CDR3 region has 14 residues. The J segment lost 5 bases and the V segment lost 0 bases, leaving 6 bases of the junction unmatched. CDR1 is GTSNPN and CDR2 is SVGIG in the germline V gene (reference sequence). The CDR3 here is CAWSVKGAQTEAFF. The CDR3 coding sequence is TGTGCCTGGAGTGTTAAGGGGGCGCAGACTGAAGCTTTCTTT.